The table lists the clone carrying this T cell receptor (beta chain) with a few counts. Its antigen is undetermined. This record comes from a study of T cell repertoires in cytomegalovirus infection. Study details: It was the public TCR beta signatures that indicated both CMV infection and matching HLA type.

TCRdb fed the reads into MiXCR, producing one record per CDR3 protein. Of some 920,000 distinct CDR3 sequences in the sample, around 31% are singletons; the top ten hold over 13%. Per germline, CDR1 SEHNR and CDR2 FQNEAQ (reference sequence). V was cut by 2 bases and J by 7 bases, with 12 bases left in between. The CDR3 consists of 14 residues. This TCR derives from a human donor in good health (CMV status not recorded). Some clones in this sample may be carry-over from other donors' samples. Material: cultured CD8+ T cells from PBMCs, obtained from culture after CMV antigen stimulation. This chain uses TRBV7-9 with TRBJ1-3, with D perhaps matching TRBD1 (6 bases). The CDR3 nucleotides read TGTGCCAGCAGCTTATCGGGGGCTCTGAACACCATATATTTT. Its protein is CASSLSGALNTIYF.